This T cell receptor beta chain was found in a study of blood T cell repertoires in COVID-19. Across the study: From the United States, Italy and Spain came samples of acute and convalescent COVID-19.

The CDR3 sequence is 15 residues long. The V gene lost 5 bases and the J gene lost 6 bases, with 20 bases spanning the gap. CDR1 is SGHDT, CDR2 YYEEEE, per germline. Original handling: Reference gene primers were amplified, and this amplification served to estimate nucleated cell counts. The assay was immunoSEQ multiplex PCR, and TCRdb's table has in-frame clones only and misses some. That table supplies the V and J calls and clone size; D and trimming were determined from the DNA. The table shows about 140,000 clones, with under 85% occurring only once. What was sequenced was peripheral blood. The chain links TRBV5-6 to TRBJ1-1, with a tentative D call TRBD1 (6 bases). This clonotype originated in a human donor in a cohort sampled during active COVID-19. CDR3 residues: CASRSSYRVGAEAFF. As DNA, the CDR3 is TGTGCCAGCAGAAGCTCGTACAGGGTCGGGGCTGAAGCTTTCTTT. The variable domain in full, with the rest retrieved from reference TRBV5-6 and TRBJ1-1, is DAGVTQSPTHLIKTRGQQVTLRCSPKSGHDTVSWYQQALGQGPQFIFQYYEEEERQRGNFPDRFSGHQFPNYSSELNVNALLLGDSALYLCASRSSYRVGAEAFFGQGTRLTVV.